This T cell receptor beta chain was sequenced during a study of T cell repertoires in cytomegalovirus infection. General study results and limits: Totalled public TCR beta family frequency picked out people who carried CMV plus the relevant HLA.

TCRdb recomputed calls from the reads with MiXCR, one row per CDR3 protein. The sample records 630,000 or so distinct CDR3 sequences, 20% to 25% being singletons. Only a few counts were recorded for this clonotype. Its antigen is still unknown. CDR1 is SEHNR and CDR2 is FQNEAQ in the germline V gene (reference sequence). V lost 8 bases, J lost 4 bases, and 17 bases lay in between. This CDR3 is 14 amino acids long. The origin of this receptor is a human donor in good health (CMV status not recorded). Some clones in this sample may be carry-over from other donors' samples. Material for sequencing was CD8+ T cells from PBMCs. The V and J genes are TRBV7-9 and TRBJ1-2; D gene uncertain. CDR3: CASVGRESVYGYTF. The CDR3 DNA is TGTGCCAGCGTGGGGAGGGAGTCCGTCTATGGCTACACCTTC.